The 5 T cell receptor beta chains given below trace back to one sample, sequenced in a study of post-analysis software for immune sequencing data. Their cognate antigens are unknown. Study observations and caveats: Elevated frequency relative to controls characterized 4 or 5 TRBV segments in patients, TRBV5-6, TRBV5-1 and TRBV20-1 among them.

TCR beta libraries were prepared from cDNA with unique molecular identifiers. TCRdb ran MiXCR on the PCR reads and lists one entry per CDR3 protein. Found here are hundreds of thousands of distinct CDR3 sequences, roughly 38% of them singletons; the top ten hold approximately 7.6%. The sample comprised blood. The receptors stem from a girl aged 2-10 years with multiple sclerosis.

This clonotype was picked up a small number of times. The chain joins TRBV5-1 to TRBJ2-7, with 9 bases fitting TRBD2. Germline V gene sequence: CDR1 SGHRS, CDR2 YFSETQ. There are 15 residues in the CDR3. The V gene end was trimmed by 0 bases and the J gene end by 2 bases; junction bases not matched to a gene: 3. DNA for the CDR3: TGCGCCAGCAGCTTGGGGGGACTAGCTCCCTACGAGCAGTACTTC. It encodes CASSLGGLAPYEQYF.

Turning to this clonotype: The junction and the germline gene differ at one end; a read error may be behind it. This chain links TRBV24-1 with TRBJ2-5; no clear D gene. The DNA end is a closer match to TRBJ2-7, so the J assignment may be wrong. CDR3 length: 11 residues. The germline gives CDR1 KGHDR, CDR2 SFDVKD. The CDR3 loop reads CAASSAYEQYF. CDR3 coding DNA: TGTGCCGCCAGTTCAGCCTACGAGCAGTACTTC.

In DNA form, the CDR3 reads TGTGCCAGCAGCTTAGACAGGGGATCTAATGAAAAACTGTTTTTT. Translated, it gives CASSLDRGSNEKLFF. This chain uses TRBV7-6 with TRBJ1-4, with TRBD1 identical over 7 bases. V lost 1 base and J lost 3; bases outside the gene matches: 2. Per the germline V gene, CDR1 is SGHVS and CDR2 is FNYEAQ. The CDR3 runs 15 residues.

This clonotype was seen more than once but under ten times. The genes are TRBV20-1 and TRBJ2-5, with 8 bases aligning to TRBD2. The junction had 12 bases not matched to a gene; V was cut back by 4 bases and J by 5 bases. Germline V lookup: CDR1 DFQATT, CDR2 SNEGSKA (reference sequence). The CDR3 sequence is 15 residues long. CDR3 region: CSAKIFGGARETQYF. The CDR3 region has the DNA TGCAGTGCTAAAATTTTCGGGGGGGCTAGGGAGACCCAGTACTTC.

This clonotype was seen a few times. The chain uses TRBV20-1 and TRBJ1-5, with 10 bases identical to TRBD1. The V segment lost 5 bases and the J segment 7 bases; nucleotides outside the gene matches: 11. The CDR3 extends over 15 amino acids. From germline, CDR1 is DFQATT and CDR2 SNEGSKA (reference sequence). This CDR3 is CSAWGDRGPIQPQHF. The CDR3 bases are TGCAGTGCTTGGGGCGACAGGGGGCCCATCCAGCCCCAGCATTTT.